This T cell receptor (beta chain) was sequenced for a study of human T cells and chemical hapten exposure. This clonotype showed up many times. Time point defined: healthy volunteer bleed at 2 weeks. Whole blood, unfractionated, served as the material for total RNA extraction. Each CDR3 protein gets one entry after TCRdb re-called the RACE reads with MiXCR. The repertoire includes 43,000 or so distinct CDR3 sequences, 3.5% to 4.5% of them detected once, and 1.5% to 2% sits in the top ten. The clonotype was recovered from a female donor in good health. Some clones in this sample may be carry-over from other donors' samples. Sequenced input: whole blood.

The CDR3 nucleotides read TGTGCCAGCAGCGCAGGGGTCGACATCAGGGGGTACGAGCAGTACTTC. It specifies CASSAGVDIRGYEQYF. The chain uses TRBV6-5 and TRBJ2-7; 7 nucleotides match TRBD1. Germline trimming cut 6 bases from V and 4 bases from J; bases unmatched to any gene: 15. This CDR3 contains 16 residues. Germline loops: CDR1 MNHEY, CDR2 SVGAGI.